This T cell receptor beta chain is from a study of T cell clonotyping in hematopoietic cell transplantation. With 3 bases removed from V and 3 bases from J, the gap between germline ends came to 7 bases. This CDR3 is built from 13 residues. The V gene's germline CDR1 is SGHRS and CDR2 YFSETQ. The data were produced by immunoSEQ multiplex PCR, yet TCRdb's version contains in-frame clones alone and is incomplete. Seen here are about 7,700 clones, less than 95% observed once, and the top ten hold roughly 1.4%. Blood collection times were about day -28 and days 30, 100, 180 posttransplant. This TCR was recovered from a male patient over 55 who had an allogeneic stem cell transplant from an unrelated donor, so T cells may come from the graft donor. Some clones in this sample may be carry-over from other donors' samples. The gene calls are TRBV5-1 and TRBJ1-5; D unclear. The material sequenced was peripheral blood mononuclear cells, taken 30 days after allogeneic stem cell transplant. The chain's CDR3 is CASSSTYNQPQHF. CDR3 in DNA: TGCGCCAGCAGCTCCACTTACAATCAGCCCCAGCATTTT.